This T cell receptor beta chain was found in a study of blood T cell repertoires in COVID-19. Profiling relied on immunoSEQ multiplex PCR, and the TCRdb table lists in-frame clones only, not all of them. The table shows tens of thousands of clones, with over 75% occurring only once. Germline CDR1 SGDLS, CDR2 YYNGEE. CDR3 length: 13 residues. Trimming took off 0 bases at V and 9 bases at J, with 10 bases between the two ends. The rearrangement uses TRBV9 and TRBJ2-1; no clear D. Source material: peripheral blood. The TCR originated in a human donor in a cohort sampled during active COVID-19. CDR3 sequence reads: CASSVGVEREQFF. CDR3 DNA sequence: TGTGCCAGCAGCGTAGGGGTGGAGCGTGAGCAGTTCTTC.